The T cell receptor (beta chain) under discussion was sequenced for a study of blood T cells in healthy people across ages. CDR3 length: 23 residues. Germline CDR1 and CDR2: DFQATT and SNEGSKA (reference sequence). The ends lost 3 bases at V and 0 bases at J; junction bases unmatched: 27. Findings and limits, study-wide: Strong correlation was found linking TCR beta diversity to naive T cell percentage. Naive CD4+ cells and diversity were both higher in long-lived donors than in aged donors.

On this clonotype: As yet, its antigen is unknown.

Combining a sample-barcoded 5' primer with a J-beta primer mix, a second PCR ran for roughly 6 to 12 cycles. MiXCR, applied by TCRdb to the 5' RACE reads, yields one record per CDR3 protein. The data contain under 2,000,000 distinct CDR3 sequences, just under 50% of them singletons. Per sample, no less than 6 micrograms of total RNA were extracted. Material: blood. The TCR originated in a woman in her thirties or forties in good health. This chain joins TRBV20-1 and TRBJ2-3; 10 nucleotides line up with TRBD2. The CDR3 DNA reads as TGCAGTGCTAGTGCGGCGTGGCTAGCGGGGGAAAAGGAATTGACCTATAGCACAGATACGCAGTATTTT. The encoded protein is CSASAAWLAGEKELTYSTDTQYF.